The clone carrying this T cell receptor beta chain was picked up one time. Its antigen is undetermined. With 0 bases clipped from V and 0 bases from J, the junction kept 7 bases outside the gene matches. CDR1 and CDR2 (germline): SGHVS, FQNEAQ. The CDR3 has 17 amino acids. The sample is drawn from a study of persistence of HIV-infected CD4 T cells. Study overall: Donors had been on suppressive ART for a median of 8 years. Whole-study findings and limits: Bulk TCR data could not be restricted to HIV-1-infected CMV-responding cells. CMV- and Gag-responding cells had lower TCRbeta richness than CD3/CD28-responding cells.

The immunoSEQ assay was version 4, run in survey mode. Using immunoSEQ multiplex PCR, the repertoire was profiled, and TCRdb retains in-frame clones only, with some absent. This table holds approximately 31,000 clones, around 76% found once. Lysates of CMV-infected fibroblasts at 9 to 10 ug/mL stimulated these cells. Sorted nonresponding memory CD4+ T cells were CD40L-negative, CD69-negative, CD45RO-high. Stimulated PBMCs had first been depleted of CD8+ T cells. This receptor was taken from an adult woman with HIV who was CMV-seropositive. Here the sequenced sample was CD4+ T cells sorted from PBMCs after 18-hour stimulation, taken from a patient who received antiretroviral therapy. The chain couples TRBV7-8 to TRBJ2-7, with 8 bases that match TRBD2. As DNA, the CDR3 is TGTGCCAGCAGCTTAGCCTATTCGGGAGGGAGCTCCTACGAGCAGTACTTC. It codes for CASSLAYSGGSSYEQYF.